This is a list of T cell receptor beta chains from one sample in a study of control samples from healthy donors and cancer patients. Using immunoSEQ multiplex PCR, the repertoire was profiled, and TCRdb retains in-frame clones only, with some absent. The sample shows 55,000 to 85,000 clones, over 75% of them seen only once. Sequencing used PBMCs. The receptor source for this set is a woman between 45 and 60 years old with head and neck cancer. Each CDR3 is given with its conserved first and last residue. D genes are given only for firm matches. Expanded clones get a size class; other rows say once, few or many, or leave the size out.

J gene: TRBJ2-7
clone size: NA
V gene: TRBV19
D gene: NA
CDR3 DNA: TGTGCCAGTAGCACAGACTCCTACGAGCAGTACTTC
CDR3 protein: CASSTDSYEQYF

J gene: TRBJ2-1
clone size: NA
V gene: TRBV6-2/TRBV6-3
D gene: NA
CDR3 DNA: TGTGCCAGCAGTTACTCGCGCGGCACAAGGTTCTTC
CDR3 protein: CASSYSRGTRFF

J gene: TRBJ2-3
clone size: NA
V gene: TRBV7-3
D gene: NA
CDR3 DNA: TGTGCCAGCAGCTTAGGTTGGACAGATACGCAGTATTTT
CDR3 protein: CASSLGWTDTQYF

J gene: TRBJ2-3
clone size: NA
V gene: TRBV10-3
D gene: NA
CDR3 DNA: TGTGCCATCAGTGGGATAGGAGATACGCAGTATTTT
CDR3 protein: CAISGIGDTQYF

J gene: TRBJ1-1
clone size: NA
V gene: TRBV7-7
D gene: NA
CDR3 DNA: TGTGCCAGCAGCTTAGAAACGGACGGGCAGGATAACACTGAAGCTTTCTTT
CDR3 protein: CASSLETDGQDNTEAFF

J gene: TRBJ2-5
clone size: NA
V gene: TRBV28
D gene: NA
CDR3 DNA: TGTGCCAGCATTGGGGCAGGCCAAGAGACCCAGTACTTC
CDR3 protein: CASIGAGQETQYF

J gene: TRBJ2-7
clone size: NA
V gene: TRBV6-2/TRBV6-3
D gene: TRBD1
CDR3 DNA: TGTGCCAGCAGCTGGGACAGAATCTCCTACGAGCAGTACTTC
CDR3 protein: CASSWDRISYEQYF

J gene: TRBJ1-4
clone size: NA
V gene: TRBV28
D gene: NA
CDR3 DNA: TGTGCCAGCAGTTCAACTAATGAAAAACTGTTTTTT
CDR3 protein: CASSSTNEKLFF

J gene: TRBJ1-6
clone size: NA
V gene: TRBV28
D gene: TRBD1
CDR3 DNA: TGTGCCAGCAGTTTATTCTCCGGGACAGGGACTAATTCACCCCTCCACTTT
CDR3 protein: CASSLFSGTGTNSPLHF

J gene: TRBJ2-1
clone size: NA
V gene: TRBV9
D gene: TRBD2
CDR3 DNA: TGTGCCAGCAGCGTAGGACTAGCGGGGGGGAATGAGCAGTTCTTC
CDR3 protein: CASSVGLAGGNEQFF

J gene: TRBJ2-2
clone size: NA
V gene: TRBV29-1
D gene: NA
CDR3 DNA: TGCAGCGTTAAACTTGCGAACACCGGGGAGCTGTTTTTT
CDR3 protein: CSVKLANTGELFF

J gene: TRBJ1-5
clone size: NA
V gene: TRBV13
D gene: NA
CDR3 DNA: TGTGCCAGCAGCCAACGGGGGAGGACCTACAGGAGTCAGCCCCAGCATTTT
CDR3 protein: CASSQRGRTYRSQPQHF

J gene: TRBJ2-3
clone size: few
V gene: TRBV6-5
D gene: NA
CDR3 DNA: TGTGCCAGCTCGAATGCGGGCAATACGCAGTATTTT
CDR3 protein: CASSNAGNTQYF

J gene: TRBJ2-3
clone size: NA
V gene: TRBV6-5
D gene: NA
CDR3 DNA: TGTGCCAGCAAAGTAGGCCTCACAGATACGCAGTATTTT
CDR3 protein: CASKVGLTDTQYF

J gene: TRBJ1-6
clone size: NA
V gene: TRBV7-6
D gene: NA
CDR3 DNA: TGTGCCAGCAGCGTACGATTTGGGGACGATAATTCACCCCTCCACTTT
CDR3 protein: CASSVRFGDDNSPLHF

J gene: TRBJ2-5
clone size: NA
V gene: TRBV5-1
D gene: TRBD2
CDR3 DNA: TGCGCCAGCAGCGACGGACTAGCGGGGGGGCGGGAGACCCAGTACTTC
CDR3 protein: CASSDGLAGGRETQYF

J gene: TRBJ2-7
clone size: NA
V gene: TRBV11-2
D gene: NA
CDR3 DNA: TGTGCCAGCAGCTTAGCCTGGAGGTTCGAGCAGTACTTC
CDR3 protein: CASSLAWRFEQYF

J gene: TRBJ2-1
clone size: NA
V gene: TRBV5-1
D gene: TRBD2
CDR3 DNA: TGCGCCAGCAGCCCCACGACTAGCGGGGGGTACAATGAGCAGTTCTTC
CDR3 protein: CASSPTTSGGYNEQFF

J gene: TRBJ2-5
clone size: NA
V gene: TRBV10-2
D gene: TRBD2
CDR3 DNA: TGCGCCAGCAGTTCCCGACTAGCGGGGGCTGGGGAAGAGACCCAGTACTTC
CDR3 protein: CASSSRLAGAGEETQYF

J gene: TRBJ1-3
clone size: NA
V gene: TRBV3-1/TRBV3-2
D gene: NA
CDR3 DNA: TGTGCCAGCAGCCAAGGGAGGGTATGGGGAAACACCATATATTTT
CDR3 protein: CASSQGRVWGNTIYF

J gene: TRBJ2-5
clone size: NA
V gene: TRBV5-1
D gene: NA
CDR3 DNA: TGCGCCAGCAGCGAAGGAGGGTACGGAGAGACCCAGTACTTC
CDR3 protein: CASSEGGYGETQYF

J gene: TRBJ2-3
clone size: NA
V gene: TRBV28
D gene: NA
CDR3 DNA: TGTGCCAGCAGTCACCGTCCCCTCACAGATACGCAGTATTTT
CDR3 protein: CASSHRPLTDTQYF

J gene: TRBJ2-2
clone size: NA
V gene: TRBV28
D gene: NA
CDR3 DNA: TGTGCCAGCAGTTTATTGTTTGCGGCGAACACCGGGGAGCTGTTTTTT
CDR3 protein: CASSLLFAANTGELFF

J gene: TRBJ1-6
clone size: NA
V gene: TRBV27
D gene: NA
CDR3 DNA: TGTGCCAGCAGTTCATCCCGGGCCGGTCAATCACCCCTCCACTTT
CDR3 protein: CASSSSRAGQSPLHF

J gene: TRBJ1-6
clone size: NA
V gene: TRBV11-2
D gene: TRBD1
CDR3 DNA: TGTGCCAGCAGCCCGGACAGGGTCAATTCACCCCTCCACTTT
CDR3 protein: CASSPDRVNSPLHF

J gene: TRBJ1-4
clone size: NA
V gene: TRBV5-1
D gene: NA
CDR3 DNA: TGCGCCAGCAGGGACAGTAATGAAAAACTGTTTTTT
CDR3 protein: CASRDSNEKLFF

J gene: TRBJ2-7
clone size: NA
V gene: TRBV27
D gene: NA
CDR3 DNA: TGTGCCAGCAGTAATTATCAGGGTTCCGGAAGCTACGAGCAGTACTTC
CDR3 protein: CASSNYQGSGSYEQYF

J gene: TRBJ2-7
clone size: NA
V gene: TRBV11-2
D gene: NA
CDR3 DNA: TGTGCCAGCAGCTTGAGCCCAGGGTACGTCTCCTACGAGCAGTACTTC
CDR3 protein: CASSLSPGYVSYEQYF

J gene: TRBJ2-5
clone size: NA
V gene: TRBV23-1
D gene: NA
CDR3 DNA: TGCGCCAGCAGTCGGGAGACCCAGTACTTC
CDR3 protein: CASSRETQYF

J gene: TRBJ2-5
clone size: NA
V gene: TRBV30
D gene: TRBD2
CDR3 DNA: TGTGCCTGGAGTCCCGGAGGGGAGGGGGAGACCCAGTACTTC
CDR3 protein: CAWSPGGEGETQYF

J gene: TRBJ1-5
clone size: NA
V gene: TRBV12-3/TRBV12-4
D gene: NA
CDR3 DNA: TGTGCCAGCAGTTTAAGGGTCAATCAGCCCCAGCATTTT
CDR3 protein: CASSLRVNQPQHF

J gene: TRBJ1-3
clone size: few
V gene: TRBV7-2
D gene: NA
CDR3 DNA: TGTGCCAGCAGCGCCTCCAGCACTGGAAACACCATATATTTT
CDR3 protein: CASSASSTGNTIYF

J gene: TRBJ2-1
clone size: NA
V gene: TRBV7-2
D gene: NA
CDR3 DNA: TGTGCCAGCAGCTTAGACAGGAATGAGCAGTTCTTC
CDR3 protein: CASSLDRNEQFF

J gene: TRBJ1-1
clone size: few
V gene: TRBV29-1
D gene: TRBD1
CDR3 DNA: TGCAGCGTTGAGAACAGGGGGGGCCTTGGAGCTTTCTTT
CDR3 protein: CSVENRGGLGAFF

J gene: TRBJ2-6
clone size: NA
V gene: TRBV18
D gene: NA
CDR3 DNA: TGTGCCAGCTCACCAGGTGGGGCCAACGTCCTGACTTTC
CDR3 protein: CASSPGGANVLTF

J gene: TRBJ2-3
clone size: NA
V gene: TRBV27
D gene: TRBD2
CDR3 DNA: TGTGCCAGCAGTTGGCGGGGGGGCGGGGCAGATACGCAGTATTTT
CDR3 protein: CASSWRGGGADTQYF

J gene: TRBJ1-1
clone size: NA
V gene: TRBV12-3/TRBV12-4
D gene: NA
CDR3 DNA: TGTGCCAGCAGAGCGGACAGAACTGGTGGAGCTTTCTTT
CDR3 protein: CASRADRTGGAFF